This record looks at one TCR beta chain sequence and its context. This sample stems from a study of control samples from healthy donors and cancer patients. With V trimmed by 5 bases and J by 7 bases, 12 bases remained unmatched. Germline CDR1 reads MNHEY; CDR2 reads SMNVEV (reference sequence). This CDR3 spans 16 amino acids. The repertoire was sequenced with immunoSEQ multiplex PCR; TCRdb's copy has only in-frame clones and lacks some. The repertoire holds over 110,000 clones, with roughly 90% as singletons. The clonotype was recovered from a man aged 25 to 40 in good health. Specimen: blood. V gene TRBV27 combines with J gene TRBJ1-4; 8 bases align to TRBD1. CDR3 nucleotides: TGTGCCAGCAGTCCCCACCGACAGGGGAAGCGTGAAAAACTGTTTTTT. It translates to CASSPHRQGKREKLFF.